A selection of T cell receptor beta chains follows, all from one sample in a study of cytomegalovirus exposure and HLA in healthy donors. Clones were sequenced by immunoSEQ multiplex PCR, and TCRdb holds only the in-frame ones, with some missing. The sample table sets out around 160,000 clones. Specimen: PBMCs. The receptors were gathered from a woman in her 50s in good health and CMV-seronegative. The CDR3 runs from the conserved cysteine through the conserved F or W. The D gene is left open where the match is weak.

J gene: TRBJ1-3; D gene: .; V gene: TRBV6-1; CDR3 protein: CATHSSGNTIYF; CDR3 DNA: TGTGCCACCCATAGTTCTGGAAACACCATATATTTT
J gene: TRBJ1-4; D gene: TRBD1; V gene: TRBV18; CDR3 protein: CASSQDRGGEKLFF; CDR3 DNA: TGTGCCAGCTCACAGGACAGGGGCGGTGAAAAACTGTTTTTT
J gene: TRBJ1-6; D gene: .; V gene: TRBV6-6; CDR3 protein: CASSYPQGTLHF; CDR3 DNA: TGTGCCAGCAGTTACCCACAGGGAACTCTCCACTTT
J gene: TRBJ2-7; D gene: .; V gene: TRBV19; CDR3 protein: CASRPFAAGYEQYF; CDR3 DNA: TGTGCCAGTAGGCCCTTTGCTGCAGGATACGAGCAGTACTTC
J gene: TRBJ2-7; D gene: .; V gene: TRBV30; CDR3 protein: CAWSRTYEQYF; CDR3 DNA: TGTGCCTGGAGCCGTACCTACGAGCAGTACTTC
J gene: TRBJ2-5; D gene: .; V gene: TRBV28; CDR3 protein: CASSLWKQGEGETQYF; CDR3 DNA: TGTGCCAGCAGTTTATGGAAACAGGGGGAGGGGGAGACCCAGTACTTC
J gene: TRBJ2-3; D gene: TRBD2; V gene: TRBV7-3; CDR3 protein: CASSLTGTSGMGTQYF; CDR3 DNA: TGTGCCAGCAGCTTAACCGGGACTAGCGGGATGGGTACGCAGTATTTT
J gene: TRBJ2-1; D gene: .; V gene: TRBV7-9; CDR3 protein: CASKSGGSDEQFF; CDR3 DNA: TGTGCCAGCAAGTCTGGGGGCTCGGATGAGCAGTTCTTC
J gene: TRBJ2-5; D gene: .; V gene: TRBV13; CDR3 protein: CASSSRGVRGETQYF; CDR3 DNA: TGTGCCAGCAGCTCCAGGGGGGTTAGGGGAGAGACCCAGTACTTC
J gene: TRBJ1-1; D gene: TRBD1; V gene: TRBV5-1; CDR3 protein: CASSLGQGHYTEAFF; CDR3 DNA: TGCGCCAGCAGCCTGGGACAGGGGCACTACACTGAAGCTTTCTTT
J gene: TRBJ1-5; D gene: .; V gene: TRBV27; CDR3 protein: CASTPSAGEIHQPQHF; CDR3 DNA: TGTGCCAGCACCCCTTCGGCAGGGGAAATCCATCAGCCCCAGCATTTT
J gene: TRBJ2-5; D gene: TRBD2; V gene: TRBV7-7; CDR3 protein: CASSLRRLAGLQETQYF; CDR3 DNA: TGTGCCAGCAGCTTACGCCGATTAGCGGGACTCCAAGAGACCCAGTACTTC
J gene: TRBJ2-5; D gene: .; V gene: TRBV5-4; CDR3 protein: CASSLGQSQETQYF; CDR3 DNA: TGTGCCAGCAGCCTCGGACAGAGCCAAGAGACCCAGTACTTC
J gene: TRBJ2-5; D gene: TRBD1; V gene: TRBV28; CDR3 protein: CASSLDRGLGETQYF; CDR3 DNA: TGTGCCAGCAGTTTAGACAGGGGGTTGGGAGAGACCCAGTACTTC
J gene: TRBJ2-3; D gene: TRBD1; V gene: TRBV5-1; CDR3 protein: CASSPMDRGDTQYF; CDR3 DNA: TGCGCCAGCAGCCCCATGGACAGGGGAGATACGCAGTATTTT
J gene: TRBJ2-7; D gene: TRBD2; V gene: TRBV7-2; CDR3 protein: CASSLARGGVYEQYF; CDR3 DNA: TGTGCCAGCAGCTTAGCCCGGGGGGGAGTCTACGAGCAGTACTTC